This TCR beta chain was obtained from a study of identifying expanded T cells in peripheral blood. The study's findings and limits: Approximately two-week clone count variance significantly increased as total template count grew. Differentially abundant clones: roughly 1.3 between replicates, approximately 15 at two to three weeks, approximately 19 at four.

Some clones are missing from TCRdb's copy, which holds only in-frame ones; the method was immunoSEQ multiplex PCR. The sample carries 50,000 to 60,000 clones, about 83% recorded once. To note about this clone: The antigen remains unidentified.

The length of the CDR3 is 12 residues. Germline CDR1 LNHDA, CDR2 SQIVND (reference sequence). Deletions cut 4 bases from V and 6 bases from J, with 10 bases between. J is TRBJ2-7 and V is TRBV19; no clear D gene. The sequence was collected from a person aged 18 to 70 in good health. Sequenced sample: blood. Here the CDR3 DNA reads TGTGCCAGTAGTACCAGGACGGGCGAGCAGTACTTC. Protein sequence: CASSTRTGEQYF.